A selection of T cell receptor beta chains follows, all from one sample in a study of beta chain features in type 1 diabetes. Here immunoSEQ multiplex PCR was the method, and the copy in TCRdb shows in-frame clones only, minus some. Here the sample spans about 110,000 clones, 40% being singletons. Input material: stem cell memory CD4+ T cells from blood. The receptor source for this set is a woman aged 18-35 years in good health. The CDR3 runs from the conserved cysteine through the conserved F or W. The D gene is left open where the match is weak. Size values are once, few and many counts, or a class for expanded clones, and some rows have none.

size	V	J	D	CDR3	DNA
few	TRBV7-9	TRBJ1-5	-	CASSGDRPFQPQHF	TGTGCCAGCAGCGGTGACAGGCCGTTCCAGCCCCAGCATTTT
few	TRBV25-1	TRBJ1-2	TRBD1	CASSDLDRGRRNGYTF	TGTGCCAGCAGTGACCTGGACAGGGGGCGGAGGAATGGCTACACCTTC
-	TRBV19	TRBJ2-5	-	CASSIGGRSGETQYF	TGTGCCAGTAGTATAGGTGGGAGGAGCGGAGAGACCCAGTACTTC
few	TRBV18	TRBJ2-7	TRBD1	CASSPLPGTGVSYEQYF	TGTGCCAGCTCACCACTTCCCGGGACAGGGGTTTCCTACGAGCAGTACTTC
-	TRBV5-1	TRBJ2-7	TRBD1	CASSLRDSSYEQYF	TGCGCCAGCAGCTTGCGGGACAGCAGCTACGAGCAGTACTTC
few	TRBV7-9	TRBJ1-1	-	CASSQTGNTEAFF	TGTGCCAGCAGCCAGACAGGGAACACTGAAGCTTTCTTT
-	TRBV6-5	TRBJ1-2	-	CASSLVRSGGYTF	TGTGCCAGCAGCCTCGTGAGGTCCGGAGGCTACACCTTC
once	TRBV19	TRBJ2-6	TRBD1	CASSIQGAGANVLTF	TGTGCCAGTAGTATCCAGGGGGCTGGGGCCAACGTCCTGACTTTC
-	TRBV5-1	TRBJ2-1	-	CASRSGRNEQFF	TGCGCCAGCAGGTCGGGGAGGAATGAGCAGTTCTTC
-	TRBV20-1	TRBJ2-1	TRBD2	CSARRGRQFF	TGCAGTGCTAGACGCGGGAGACAGTTCTTC
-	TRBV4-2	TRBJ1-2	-	CASSQGEGYGYTF	TGTGCCAGCAGCCAAGGGGAGGGGTATGGCTACACCTTC
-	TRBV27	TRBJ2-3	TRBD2	CASSLLRLAGAQDTQYF	TGTGCCAGCAGTTTATTGCGGCTAGCGGGGGCGCAAGATACGCAGTATTTT
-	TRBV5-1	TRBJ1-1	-	CASSFFEGLNTEAFF	TGCGCCAGCAGCTTTTTCGAGGGTCTGAACACTGAAGCTTTCTTT
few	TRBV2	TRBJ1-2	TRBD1	CASKIGGPGGGYTF	TGTGCCAGCAAGATAGGGGGCCCAGGAGGTGGCTACACCTTC
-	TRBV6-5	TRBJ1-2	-	CASSTRTHYGYTF	TGTGCCAGCAGTACCCGGACACACTATGGCTACACCTTC
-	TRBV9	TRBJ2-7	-	CASSVGGLNSYEQYF	TGTGCCAGCAGCGTAGGGGGACTGAACTCCTACGAGCAGTACTTC
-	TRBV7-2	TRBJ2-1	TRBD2	CASSTQAGRYNEQFF	TGTGCCAGCAGCACCCAAGCGGGAAGATACAATGAGCAGTTCTTC
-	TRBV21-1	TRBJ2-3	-	CASSKDGGQGTGDTQYF	TGTGCCAGCAGCAAAGACGGTGGACAGGGGACAGGAGATACGCAGTATTTT